This TCR beta chain appears in the sequencing data of a study of shared clonotypes between healthy human individuals (dated by TCRdb to between 2020 and 2021). About the study as a whole: Three men and two women, aged 18 to 49 years, made up the cohort. For each donor, CD4 naive and CD4 memory were each run on three plates, CD8 naive on two plates, and CD8 memory on one plate. To estimate repertoire size and how much clonotype sharing occurs between individuals, the study deeply sequenced the blood TCR repertoires of five or six healthy adults. To increase sequencing depth and limit assay-specific biases, TCR repertoire library preparation and sequencing were carried out by different laboratories using diverse techniques. Per donor, leukapheresis produced somewhere between about 0.9 and 9 billion PBMCs. Results the study describes overall, beyond this receptor: Pairwise subsampling indicated that sequencing depth was expected to affect the degree of clonotype sharing among donors. Sampling was limited to blood, and TCR repertoires in tissue likely differ from TCR repertoires in blood. Larger estimated clonotype richness was generally found for naive subsets than for memory subsets. When several donors were compared, the shared fraction of clonotypes was 5% to 6.5% for naive CD4, approximately 3.3% for naive CD8, more than 2% for memory CD4, and 0.35% to 0.4% for memory CD8. Because the study included a small number of donors, the genetic and exposure-history diversity represented was limited. Incomplete sequencing was indicated by rarefaction of sorted-subset datasets, despite the large sequencing depth. Compared with non-shared clonotypes, the clonotypes found in all four sorted-subset donors had higher generation probabilities.

CD8 naive samples were obtained by positive selection for CCR7 among CD45RO-negative cells, yielding a CD45RA+CCR7+ population from which TemRA cells were excluded. Donors were healthy HIV-negative adults with no recently reported acute infections or vaccinations. Only Caucasian adults living in Nashville, Tennessee, USA were represented among the donors. After blood collection by leukapheresis, PBMCs were isolated using Ficoll-Histopaque density gradient centrifugation and then cryopreserved in the vapor phase of liquid nitrogen. Analytical flow cytometry was used to check the purity and quantity of every magnetically sorted T cell population. Each sorted fraction had its genomic DNA isolated and then quantified by UV absorbance on a Nanodrop 2000c. With regard to this clone: Its binding antigen is unknown. No base-level quality is on record; no much larger clone is a single base apart.

From V the trimming removes 6 bases and from J it removes 2 bases, while the gene matches leave 21 bases of the junction unaccounted for. Taken from the germline V gene, the CDR1 and CDR2 loops are MDHEN and SYDVKM. Inclusive of the bounding cysteine and phenylalanine, the CDR3 is 19 residues long. The only DNA kept is the CDR3, 57 bases in frame from the first base. Using the deep immunoSEQ assay, multiplex PCR amplified TCR CDR3 regions from genomic DNA. Extracted genomic DNA from each cell subset was spread evenly across all wells of several immunoSEQ 96-well plates, with each plate serving as a replicate. For sorted subsets, approximately 190 ng genomic DNA, equal to 25,000 to 35,000 T cell genomes, was loaded into each replicate PCR. Purified libraries were measured with a Qubit 3.0 fluorometer, size-checked on a Bioanalyzer 2100, and measured again with the KAPA Library Quantification kit. Every immunoSEQ 96-well plate was sequenced on a separate single-read 150-cycle Illumina NextSeq 550 flow cell. The paper's processing steps were these. Because the immunoSEQ output included only junctional sequences and no quality scores, the filtering could not be the same as the filtering used for full-length reads. To assign V/J genes and CDR3, sequences were annotated using PyIR, a Python wrapper for IgBLAST v1.9, with IMGT germline references. Reads were filtered out if the reads had weak V/J assignments (E-value above 1e-6), no CDR3, stop codons, out-of-frame junctions, or ambiguous translated residues. V3J clonotypes were defined by identical inferred V gene, J gene, and CDR3 amino acid sequence. To compute the percentage overlap between repertoires, the number of shared unique clonotypes was divided by the size of the smaller repertoire. RTK rarefaction, the Chao1 estimator, and Recon v2.1 estimates of unobserved clonotypes were used to assess repertoire richness. Generation probabilities for all TCRbeta clonotypes obtained by the gDNA method from several donors were computed using OLGA. TCRdb retrieved this table from immuneACCESS and kept in-frame rearrangements only. Not all clones are present; in checked studies, unresolved V genes account for under half, and no reason is known for the remainder. V, J and clone size derive from that table, while D and trimming were established from the DNA sequence. The sample profile shows under 2,000,000 clones; around 96% of them were found once. The leading ten clones occupy 1% to 1.5% of the sample.

The material sequenced was naive CD8+ T cells sorted from blood. The cell subset or site label for this specimen denotes: CD45RA+CCR7+. The sequence derives from a man aged 18-30 years in good health. The sequence links TRBV28 to TRBJ1-2, with 7 bases aligning to TRBD1. The CDR3 in this case is CASRWEGQLLSSGNYGYTF. The DNA sequence is TGTGCCAGCAGATGGGAGGGACAGTTACTTTCTTCAGGGAACTATGGCTACACCTTC.